A selection of T cell receptor beta chains follows, all from one sample in a study of T cell responses to AZD1222 COVID-19 vaccine. Profiling relied on immunoSEQ multiplex PCR, and the TCRdb table lists in-frame clones only, not all of them. The sample contains around 86,000 clones, around 90% of which appear only once. The sequences come from peripheral blood, collected on day 0 of AZD1222 vaccination. Receptors originate from an adult in good health. CDR3s include the opening cysteine and the closing phenylalanine or tryptophan. Fields, in order: D gene, J gene, V gene, clone size, CDR3 protein, CDR3 DNA. The D gene is left open where the match is weak. Some rows have no size entry. The others give once, few or many, or a class for an expanded clone.

- TRBJ1-5 TRBV5-1 - CASSFGGEHQPQHF TGCGCCAGCAGCTTTGGGGGGGAGCATCAGCCCCAGCATTTT
- TRBJ2-7 TRBV5-6 few CASSSPRNEQYF TGTGCCAGCAGCTCCCCTCGGAACGAGCAGTACTTC
- TRBJ2-4 TRBV19 - CASSEDQGPKNIQYF TGTGCCAGTAGCGAAGACCAGGGTCCAAAAAACATTCAGTACTTC
- TRBJ2-1 TRBV6-4 few CASSDSRAGYNEQFF TGTGCCAGCAGTGACTCTAGAGCGGGCTACAATGAGCAGTTCTTC
TRBD1 TRBJ1-6 TRBV12-3/TRBV12-4 - CATQGAMNSPLHF TGTGCCACACAGGGGGCTATGAATTCACCCCTCCACTTT
TRBD1 TRBJ1-1 TRBV13 - CASSFGTGVVAFF TGTGCCAGCAGCTTCGGGACAGGTGTGGTAGCTTTCTTT
TRBD1 TRBJ1-3 TRBV7-3 - CASSSGTGGNTIYF TGTGCCAGCAGCTCCGGGACAGGGGGAAACACCATATATTTT
- TRBJ2-5 TRBV2 - CASSELETQYF TGTGCCAGCAGTGAATTGGAGACCCAGTACTTC
TRBD1 TRBJ1-5 TRBV4-3 - CASSQGTGNQPQHF TGCGCCAGCAGCCAAGGGACAGGGAACCAGCCCCAGCATTTT
- TRBJ1-1 TRBV9 - CASSVDGLGTEAFF TGTGCCAGCAGCGTAGACGGATTAGGGACTGAAGCTTTCTTT
- TRBJ1-1 TRBV19 - CASSPQIQLRNTEAFF TGTGCCAGTAGTCCACAGATACAGCTTCGGAACACTGAAGCTTTCTTT
- TRBJ1-2 TRBV18 - CASSPGGRNYGYTF TGTGCCAGCTCACCAGGGGGGCGCAACTATGGCTACACCTTC
- TRBJ2-5 TRBV7-3 - CASSLNGGYRETQYF TGTGCCAGCAGCTTAAATGGGGGCTATCGAGAGACCCAGTACTTC
- TRBJ2-7 TRBV10-3 - CAISELPALGSYEQYF TGTGCCATCAGTGAGCTTCCGGCTTTGGGGTCCTACGAGCAGTACTTC
- TRBJ2-7 TRBV2 - CASSRDTTSYEQYF TGTGCCAGCAGCCGGGACACAACCTCCTACGAGCAGTACTTC
- TRBJ2-7 TRBV29-1 - CSVTGTNHYEQYF TGCAGCGTCACGGGGACCAATCACTACGAGCAGTACTTC
TRBD2 TRBJ2-3 TRBV24-1 - CATSLSPSGDGTDTQYF TGTGCCACCTCGCTATCCCCTAGCGGGGACGGCACAGATACGCAGTATTTT
- TRBJ2-7 TRBV10-3 - CAISVRSEQSYEQYF TGTGCCATCAGTGTTAGATCCGAACAGAGCTACGAGCAGTACTTC
TRBD1 TRBJ1-6 TRBV7-2 - CASFRDSNSPLHF TGTGCCAGTTTCCGGGACAGTAATTCACCCCTCCACTTT
TRBD1 TRBJ2-7 TRBV7-9 few CASSLLRDRSTYEQYF TGTGCCAGCAGCTTGCTCCGGGACAGGAGTACCTACGAGCAGTACTTC
TRBD2 TRBJ2-5 TRBV6-5 - CASDLAGGPQETQYF TGTGCCAGCGATCTAGCGGGGGGCCCCCAAGAGACCCAGTACTTC
- TRBJ1-5 TRBV5-1 - CASSLAGDQPQHF TGCGCCAGCAGCTTGGCCGGAGATCAGCCCCAGCATTTT
- TRBJ1-1 TRBV30 few CAWSSQGGTEAFF TGTGCCTGGAGTAGTCAGGGAGGCACTGAAGCTTTCTTT
TRBD1 TRBJ1-1 TRBV2 - CASSEWGQGDEAFF TGTGCCAGCAGTGAATGGGGACAGGGTGATGAAGCTTTCTTT
- TRBJ2-7 TRBV18 - CASSPGDTYEQYF TGTGCCAGCTCACCGGGCGACACCTACGAGCAGTACTTC
TRBD1 TRBJ2-1 TRBV19 - CASSLAPDRVGNNEQFF TGTGCCAGTAGTCTTGCCCCGGACAGGGTAGGTAACAATGAGCAGTTCTTC
TRBD1 TRBJ1-5 TRBV2 - CASRLTGASFNQPQHF TGTGCCAGCAGACTTACAGGGGCCAGCTTCAATCAGCCCCAGCATTTT
TRBD2 TRBJ2-3 TRBV4-3 - CASSQGPGGLPPLPQYF TGCGCCAGCAGCCAAGGACCGGGGGGGCTTCCCCCTCTACCGCAGTATTTT
TRBD1 TRBJ2-2 TRBV11-3 - CASSGQGSTGELFF TGTGCCAGCAGCGGACAGGGTTCCACCGGGGAGCTGTTTTTT
TRBD1 TRBJ1-2 TRBV11-1 - CASSPTGGQGYTF TGTGCCAGCAGCCCTACAGGGGGCCAAGGCTACACCTTC
- TRBJ1-3 TRBV2 - CAISLASSGNTIYF TGTGCCATCAGTCTCGCCAGCTCTGGAAACACCATATATTTT
TRBD2 TRBJ2-1 TRBV4-3 - CASSNREAGEVDEQFF TGCGCCAGCAGCAACAGGGAAGCGGGGGAGGTCGATGAGCAGTTCTTC
- TRBJ2-2 TRBV24-1 few CATSDARTHGELFF TGTGCCACCAGTGATGCCCGGACCCACGGGGAGCTGTTTTTT
TRBD1 TRBJ2-7 TRBV9 - CASSVALGQGWDEQYF TGTGCCAGCAGCGTAGCTCTGGGACAGGGCTGGGACGAGCAGTACTTC
TRBD2 TRBJ2-4 TRBV7-2 - CASSLEVGGGGAKNIQYF TGTGCCAGCAGCTTAGAAGTTGGCGGGGGAGGGGCCAAAAACATTCAGTACTTC
- TRBJ1-6 TRBV14 - CASSQLRSSYNSPLHF TGTGCCAGCAGCCAGCTTCGGAGCTCCTATAATTCACCCCTCCACTTT
- TRBJ2-3 TRBV14 - CASSQGLATQYF TGTGCCAGCAGCCAAGGTCTCGCTACGCAGTATTTT
- TRBJ1-5 TRBV7-8 - CASSLELHGGYQHF TGTGCCAGCAGCTTAGAACTCCATGGAGGGTACCAGCATTTT
- TRBJ2-6 TRBV25-1 - CATEFSGANVLTF TGTGCCACCGAGTTCTCTGGGGCCAACGTCCTGACTTTC
- TRBJ1-2 TRBV7-8 - CASSSSGVTNYGYTF TGTGCCAGCAGTTCGAGTGGGGTTACCAACTATGGCTACACCTTC
- TRBJ1-1 TRBV6-1 - CASSEGQGLNTEAFF TGTGCCAGCAGTGAGGGGCAGGGGTTGAACACTGAAGCTTTCTTT
TRBD1 TRBJ1-2 TRBV12-3/TRBV12-4 - CASRDRGYGYTF TGTGCCAGCAGAGACAGGGGCTATGGCTACACCTTC
TRBD1 TRBJ2-3 TRBV3-1/TRBV3-2 once CASSQRVTGGRDTQYF TGTGCCAGCAGCCAAAGAGTTACAGGGGGCAGAGATACGCAGTATTTT
- TRBJ2-5 TRBV5-1 - CASSLGRGEGETQYF TGCGCCAGCAGCTTGGGAAGGGGAGAAGGGGAGACCCAGTACTTC
- TRBJ1-5 TRBV7-6 - CASSSQGNQPQHF TGTGCCAGCAGCTCTCAGGGAAATCAGCCCCAGCATTTT
- TRBJ2-1 TRBV2 - CAMLSQVGNEQFF TGTGCCATGCTTTCACAGGTGGGGAATGAGCAGTTCTTC
- TRBJ1-1 TRBV5-1 - CASSFPTENTEAFF TGCGCCAGCAGCTTTCCGACAGAAAACACTGAAGCTTTCTTT
- TRBJ1-1 TRBV10-3 - CAISESLGGRIEAFF TGTGCCATCAGTGAGTCCTTGGGTGGGAGGATTGAAGCTTTCTTT
TRBD1 TRBJ1-4 TRBV7-2 - CASSLVDRDEKLFF TGTGCCAGCAGCTTAGTGGACAGGGATGAAAAACTGTTTTTT
- TRBJ1-2 TRBV18 once CASSPMDPNYGYTF TGTGCCAGCTCGCCCATGGACCCTAACTATGGCTACACCTTC
- TRBJ1-2 TRBV7-3 - CASSLTAQAGANYGYTF TGTGCCAGCAGCTTAACGGCCCAGGCCGGGGCTAACTATGGCTACACCTTC
TRBD2 TRBJ2-1 TRBV11-3 once CASSTSGGVYNEQFF TGTGCCAGCAGCACTAGCGGGGGGGTTTACAATGAGCAGTTCTTC
- TRBJ1-2 TRBV5-1 - CASSLTSYTNYGYTF TGCGCCAGCAGCTTGACAAGTTATACTAACTATGGCTACACCTTC
TRBD1 TRBJ2-5 TRBV7-9 - CASSYRGQGFSQYF TGTGCCAGCAGCTACCGGGGACAGGGTTTCTCCCAGTACTTC
- TRBJ1-5 TRBV15 - CATSVLGNQPQHF TGTGCCACCAGCGTCCTGGGGAATCAGCCCCAGCATTTT